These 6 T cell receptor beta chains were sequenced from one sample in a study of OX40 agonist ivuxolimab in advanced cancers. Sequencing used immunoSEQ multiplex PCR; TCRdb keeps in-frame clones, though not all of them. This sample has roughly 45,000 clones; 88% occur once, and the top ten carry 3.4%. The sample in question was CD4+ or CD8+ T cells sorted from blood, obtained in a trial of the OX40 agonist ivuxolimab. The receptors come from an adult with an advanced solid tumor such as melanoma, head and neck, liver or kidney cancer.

The CDR3 coding sequence is TGTGCCAGCAGTTCTTTAACAGGGTACCCTAACTATGGCTACACCTTC. It codes for CASSSLTGYPNYGYTF. The chain is built from TRBV27 and TRBJ1-2; maybe TRBD1 (6 bases). The CDR3 is 16 residues long. Germline V lookup: CDR1 MNHEY, CDR2 SMNVEV (reference sequence). V was pared by 4 bases and J by 0 bases, with 15 bases between.

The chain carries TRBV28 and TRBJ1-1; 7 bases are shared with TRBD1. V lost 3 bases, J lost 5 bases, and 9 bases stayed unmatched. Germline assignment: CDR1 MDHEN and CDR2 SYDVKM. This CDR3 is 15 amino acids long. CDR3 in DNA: TGTGCCAGCAGTTTTGTTTGGCAGGGGGATACTGAAGCTTTCTTT. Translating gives CASSFVWQGDTEAFF.

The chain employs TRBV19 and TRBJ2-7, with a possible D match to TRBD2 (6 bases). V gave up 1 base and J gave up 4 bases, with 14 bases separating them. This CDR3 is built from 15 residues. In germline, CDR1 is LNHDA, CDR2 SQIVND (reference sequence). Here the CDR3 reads CASSIVVGGKYEQYF. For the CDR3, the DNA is TGTGCCAGTAGTATAGTGGTCGGGGGAAAATACGAGCAGTACTTC. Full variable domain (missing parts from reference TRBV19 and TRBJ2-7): DGGITQSPKYLFRKEGQNVTLSCEQNLNHDAMYWYRQDPGQGLRLIYYSQIVNDFQKGDIAEGYSVSREKKESFPLTVTSAQKNPTAFYLCASSIVVGGKYEQYFGPGTRLTVT.

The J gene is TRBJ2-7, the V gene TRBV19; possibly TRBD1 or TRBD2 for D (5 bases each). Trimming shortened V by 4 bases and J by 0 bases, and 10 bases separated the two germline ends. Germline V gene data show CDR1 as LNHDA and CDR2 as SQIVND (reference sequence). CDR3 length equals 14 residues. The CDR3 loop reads CASSTAGSSYEQYF. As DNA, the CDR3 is TGTGCCAGTAGTACGGCAGGGAGCTCCTACGAGCAGTACTTC.

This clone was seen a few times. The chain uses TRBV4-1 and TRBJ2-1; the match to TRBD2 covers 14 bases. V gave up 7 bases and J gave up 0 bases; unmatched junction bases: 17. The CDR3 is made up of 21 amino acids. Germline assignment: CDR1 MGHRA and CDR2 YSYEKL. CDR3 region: CASKTSRGTSGRTSSYNEQFF. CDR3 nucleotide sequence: TGCGCCAGCAAAACTAGCCGGGGGACTAGCGGGAGAACTAGCTCCTACAATGAGCAGTTCTTC.

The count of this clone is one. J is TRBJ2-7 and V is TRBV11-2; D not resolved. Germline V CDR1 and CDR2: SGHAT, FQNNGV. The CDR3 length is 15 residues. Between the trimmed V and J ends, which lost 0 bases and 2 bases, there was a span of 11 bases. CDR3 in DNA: TGTGCCAGCAGCTTAGATGGGGTTGGGACCTACGAGCAGTACTTC. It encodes CASSLDGVGTYEQYF.